What follows is one T cell receptor beta chain and its context. The antigen is not known. The sample comes from a study of cytomegalovirus exposure and HLA in healthy donors. Germline V gene sequence: CDR1 SGHDT, CDR2 YYEEEE. The CDR3 loop spans 16 amino acids. The J segment lost 2 bases and the V segment lost 1 base, leaving 8 bases of the junction unmatched. Study-level findings and limits: Cytomegalovirus-associated TCR beta chains were listed, numbering more than 150. The authors confirmed in vitro that three CMV-associated chains were specific for CMV antigens. Later, an analysis found that common viral pathogens appeared to be linked with several of the most significant clusters.

Researchers ran the PCR with 60 Vbeta and 13 Jbeta primers. Sequencing used immunoSEQ multiplex PCR; TCRdb keeps in-frame clones, though not all of them. The sample carries around 150,000 clones, more than 70% recorded once. The V call is TRBV5-6, the J call TRBJ2-7, with 8 bases lining up with TRBD1. Sample: PBMCs. The receptor's source is a man aged 50-59 years in good health and CMV-seronegative. DNA for the CDR3: TGTGCCAGCAGCTTGTCAGGGGGCTTTACGGCCTACGAGCAGTACTTC. Its protein is CASSLSGGFTAYEQYF. The whole variable domain, remainder taken from reference TRBV5-6 and TRBJ2-7, is DAGVTQSPTHLIKTRGQQVTLRCSPKSGHDTVSWYQQALGQGPQFIFQYYEEEERQRGNFPDRFSGHQFPNYSSELNVNALLLGDSALYLCASSLSGGFTAYEQYFGPGTRLTVT.